This TCR beta chain derives from a study of a mutant IDH1 vaccine in newly diagnosed glioma. Study background: Those enrolled had earlier been treated with radiotherapy, temozolomide, or both, mostly both. V12 occurred at week 35 and V13 at week 47. Study results and caveats: Changes in the top peripheral T cell clonotypes seemingly had no bearing on pseudoprogression.

Time point defined: week 47, end of study. Every vaccine dose comprised 300 ug of mutant IDH1 20-mer peptide plus topical imiquimod. Assay: immunoSEQ multiplex PCR; the TCRdb copy retains only in-frame clones and omits some. The sample lists roughly 86,000 clones, roughly 77% occurring once. This clone was seen just once. Its target is unknown. The sample was PBMCs, taken from a glioma patient whose treatment included an IDH1 peptide vaccine. This TCR came from a man aged 35-49 years with glioma.

The CDR3 sequence: CASSQTGVSYEQYF. CDR3 coding DNA: TGTGCCAGCAGCCAGACAGGGGTCTCCTACGAGCAGTACTTC. The rearrangement joins TRBV7-8 to TRBJ2-7; 8 bases match TRBD1. Trimming cost V 5 bases and J 0 bases; bases outside gene matches: 3. The CDR3 has 14 amino acids. Germline-derived CDR1 and CDR2 are SGHVS and FQNEAQ.